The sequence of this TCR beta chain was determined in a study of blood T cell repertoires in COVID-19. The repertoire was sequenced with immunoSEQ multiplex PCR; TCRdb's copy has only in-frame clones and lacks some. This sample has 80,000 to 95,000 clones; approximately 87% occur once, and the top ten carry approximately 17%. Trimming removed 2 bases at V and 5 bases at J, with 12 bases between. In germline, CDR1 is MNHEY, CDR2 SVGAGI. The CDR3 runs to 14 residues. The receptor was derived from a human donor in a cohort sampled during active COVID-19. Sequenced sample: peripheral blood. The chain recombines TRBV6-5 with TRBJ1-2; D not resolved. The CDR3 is CASSYDGGYYGYTF. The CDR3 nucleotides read TGTGCCAGCAGTTACGACGGCGGATATTATGGCTACACCTTC.